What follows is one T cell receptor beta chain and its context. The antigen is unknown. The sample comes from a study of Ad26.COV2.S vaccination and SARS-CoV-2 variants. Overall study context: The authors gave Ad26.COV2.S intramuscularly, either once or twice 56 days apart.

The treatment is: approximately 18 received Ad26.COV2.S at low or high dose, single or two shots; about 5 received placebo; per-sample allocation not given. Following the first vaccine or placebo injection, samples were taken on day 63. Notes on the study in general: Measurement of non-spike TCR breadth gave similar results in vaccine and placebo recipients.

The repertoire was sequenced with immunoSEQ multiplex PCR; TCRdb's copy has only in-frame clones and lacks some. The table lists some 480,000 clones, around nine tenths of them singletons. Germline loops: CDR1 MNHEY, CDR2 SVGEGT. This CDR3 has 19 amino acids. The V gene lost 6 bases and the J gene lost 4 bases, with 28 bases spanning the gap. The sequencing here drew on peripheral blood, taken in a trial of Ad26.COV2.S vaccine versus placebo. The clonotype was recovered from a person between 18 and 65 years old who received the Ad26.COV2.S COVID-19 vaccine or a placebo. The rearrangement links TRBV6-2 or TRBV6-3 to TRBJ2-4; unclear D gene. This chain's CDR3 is CASSRPLGPSRVQKNIQYF. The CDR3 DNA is TGTGCCAGCAGCCGACCTCTAGGACCCAGTAGGGTTCAAAAAAACATTCAGTACTTC.